Listed here are 26 T cell receptor beta chains from one sample, sequenced in a study of response to subunit inactivated influenza vaccine. A single record per CDR3 protein comes from TCRdb applying MiXCR to the RT-PCR reads. The sample lists some 190,000 distinct CDR3 sequences, 14% occurring once. Sequenced material: CD8+ T cells sorted from PBMCs, taken around 5 days after vaccination. These receptors were obtained from a man aged 50-59 years who received an inactivated influenza vaccine.

V is TRBV27 and J is TRBJ2-3, with D hard to call. The CDR3 spans 13 residues. V lost 6 bases and J 5 bases, leaving 12 bases between the germline ends. CDR1 is MNHEY and CDR2 is SMNVEV in the germline V gene (reference sequence). The CDR3 protein is CASRTSPGDTQYF. The CDR3 DNA reads as TGTGCCAGCAGAACATCCCCGGGAGATACGCAGTATTTT.

This clonotype was found a few times. This chain connects TRBV12-3 or TRBV12-4 to TRBJ2-2; tentative D call: TRBD1 (5 bases). CDR3 size: 16 residues. V lost 6 bases, J lost 0 bases, and 14 bases lay in between. DNA for the CDR3: TGTGCCAGCAGACCCACTGACAGATCGAACACCGGGGAGCTGTTTTTT. Amino acid sequence: CASRPTDRSNTGELFF.

The chain combines TRBV9 with TRBJ2-5; no definite D call. V lost 3 bases and J lost 5, with 14 bases in between. Germline V CDR1 and CDR2: SGDLS, YYNGEE. This CDR3 has 14 amino acids. The CDR3 loop reads CASSEGNVGETQYF. The CDR3 DNA reads as TGTGCCAGCAGCGAGGGTAACGTCGGGGAGACCCAGTACTTC.

This clonotype was picked up many times. The chain recombines TRBV27 with TRBJ2-1; the D is unclear. Per the germline V gene, CDR1 is MNHEY and CDR2 is SMNVEV (reference sequence). The CDR3 sequence is 15 residues long. The V end was cut by 6 bases, the J end by 6 bases, with 18 bases between. CDR3 coding DNA: TGTGCCAGCAGCTCTACATTGATGGCTCCCAATGAGCAGTTCTTC. Its translation is CASSSTLMAPNEQFF.

This clonotype was detected a few times. This rearrangement joins TRBV20-1 to TRBJ1-1; 9 positions agree with TRBD1. Losses at the gene ends were 5 bases for V and 7 bases for J; bases not matched to a gene: 14. Germline loops: CDR1 DFQATT, CDR2 SNEGSKA (reference sequence). CDR3 length: 15 amino acids. CDR3: CSAPTPFTGGGEAFF. CDR3 DNA: TGCAGTGCTCCTACCCCATTCACAGGGGGCGGTGAAGCTTTCTTT.

This clonotype was seen a handful of times. This chain links TRBV5-1 with TRBJ2-7; 11 nucleotides align to TRBD2. Germline V CDR1 and CDR2: SGHRS, YFSETQ. V shed 0 bases, J shed 0 bases, and the junction held 8 bases outside the gene matches. CDR3 length equals 18 residues. This CDR3 reads CASSLEGSTSGSSYEQYF. For the CDR3, the DNA is TGCGCCAGCAGCTTGGAGGGGTCCACTAGCGGGAGCTCCTACGAGCAGTACTTC.

The chain carries TRBV9 and TRBJ1-2; TRBD1 agrees at 7 bases. V shed 0 bases and J 2 bases; nucleotides not matched to a gene: 10. The CDR3 covers 17 residues. Germline-derived CDR1 and CDR2 are SGDLS and YYNGEE. CDR3 amino acids: CASSVGDSTARNYGYTF. The CDR3 coding sequence is TGTGCCAGCAGCGTAGGGGACAGCACAGCCCGGAACTATGGCTACACCTTC.

This clonotype turned up a few times. This chain uses TRBV28 with TRBJ2-5, with D possibly being TRBD1 (6 bases). Trimming left V 2 bases short and J 0 bases short, with 13 bases between. The germline V gene encodes CDR1 MDHEN and CDR2 SYDVKM. This CDR3 comprises 16 residues. The CDR3 DNA reads as TGTGCCAGCAGTTTAAGGGACACGAAGTACCAAGAGACCCAGTACTTC. The encoded protein is CASSLRDTKYQETQYF.

The V gene is TRBV12-3 or TRBV12-4, the J gene TRBJ2-1; 13 nucleotides line up with TRBD2. The V segment lost 3 bases and the J segment 8 bases; nucleotides outside the gene matches: 4. The CDR3 is made up of 15 amino acids. The CDR3 loop is CASSLSTSGGHEQFF. The CDR3, as DNA: TGTGCCAGCAGTTTGTCGACTAGCGGGGGGCATGAGCAGTTCTTC.

In its sample, this clonotype was seen many times. The chain couples TRBV4-1 to TRBJ1-2, with D perhaps matching TRBD1 (6 bases). Trimming took 0 bases from V and 7 from J, leaving 9 bases between them. This CDR3 comprises 13 residues. The germline V gene encodes CDR1 MGHRA and CDR2 YSYEKL. The CDR3 nucleotides read TGCGCCAGCAGCCAAGATAGGGGGTCTGGCTACACCTTC. Translating gives CASSQDRGSGYTF.

This clonotype was seen more than once but under ten times. This rearrangement joins TRBV7-9 to TRBJ1-1; TRBD1 might be the D (5 bases). Germline V gene sequence: CDR1 SEHNR, CDR2 FQNEAQ (reference sequence). The CDR3 runs to 16 residues. V lost 3 bases, J lost 1 base, and 15 bases lay in between. CDR3 protein: CASSLTGLGQNTEAFF. CDR3 sequence (DNA): TGTGCCAGCAGCTTGACGGGGCTGGGTCAGAACACTGAAGCTTTCTTT.

The V call is TRBV11-1, the J call TRBJ2-3, with D unresolved. Germline loops: CDR1 SGHAT, CDR2 FQDESV (reference sequence). This CDR3 spans 14 amino acids. Deletions cut 6 bases from V and 1 base from J, with 11 bases between. The DNA for the CDR3 is TGTGCCAGCAGGCAAGTGAGCGGCACAGATACGCAGTATTTT. Encoded protein: CASRQVSGTDTQYF.

This clonotype turned up a few times. The rearrangement links TRBV6-2 or TRBV6-3 to TRBJ1-5, with D unresolved. Germline assignment: CDR1 MNHEY and CDR2 SVGEGT. The CDR3 consists of 14 residues. Trimming took 7 bases from V and 3 from J, leaving 13 bases between them. The CDR3 DNA sequence: TGTGCCAGCACTTTGCGGGGAGTCAATCAGCCCCAGCATTTT. Translation: CASTLRGVNQPQHF.

The chain combines TRBV9 with TRBJ1-5; TRBD1 matches 10 bases. Germline V gene data show CDR1 as SGDLS and CDR2 as YYNGEE. This CDR3 is built from 15 residues. After removal of 0 bases from V and 6 bases from J, the junction contained 3 bases not matched to a gene. The CDR3, as DNA: TGTGCCAGCAGCGTAGATGGGACAGGGGCTCAGCCCCAGCATTTT. Protein: CASSVDGTGAQPQHF.

The chain carries TRBV27 and TRBJ1-4, with no clear D. The germline gives CDR1 MNHEY, CDR2 SMNVEV (reference sequence). Trimming removed 4 bases from V and 0 bases from J, with 9 bases in between. The CDR3 spans 15 residues. This CDR3 is CASSWWGATNEKLFF. The CDR3 DNA reads as TGTGCCAGCAGTTGGTGGGGTGCAACTAATGAAAAACTGTTTTTT.

The chain couples TRBV7-6 to TRBJ2-3; possibly TRBD2 for D (5 bases). CDR3 length equals 15 residues. Germline V gene lookup returns CDR1 SGHVS and CDR2 FNYEAQ. Trimming cost V 0 bases and J 4 bases, with 11 bases left between them. The CDR3 DNA is TGTGCCAGCAGCTTAGCGCTCTCGGGGTCAGATACGCAGTATTTT. Its protein product is CASSLALSGSDTQYF.

There are a few counts of this clonotype. The V call is TRBV6-5, the J call TRBJ2-5; 9 nucleotides line up with TRBD2. CDR1 and CDR2 (germline): MNHEY, SVGAGI. The V gene end was trimmed by 5 bases and the J gene end by 5 bases; junction bases not matched to a gene: 18. The CDR3 contains 18 residues. The CDR3 sequence is CASSTAPLGAGGPETQYF. CDR3 DNA: TGTGCCAGCAGTACTGCCCCTCTCGGAGCGGGGGGTCCGGAGACCCAGTACTTC.

This clonotype has only a few counts. J is TRBJ1-2 and V is TRBV3-1, with D hard to call. This CDR3 region has 13 residues. The germline V gene encodes CDR1 LGHDT and CDR2 YNNKEL (reference sequence). V was pared by 1 base and J by 1 base, with 4 bases between. CDR3 protein: CASSQGFNYGYTF. The CDR3 nucleotides read TGTGCCAGCAGCCAAGGGTTTAACTATGGCTACACCTTC.

This clonotype turned up a few times. The chain joins TRBV20-1 to TRBJ2-7; no definite D call. In germline, CDR1 is DFQATT, CDR2 SNEGSKA (reference sequence). This CDR3 has 15 amino acids. Trimming left V 1 base short and J 0 bases short, with 13 bases between. Written as DNA, the CDR3 is TGCAGTGCTAGAGGCGCCAGGATGAACTCCTACGAGCAGTACTTC. Its protein product is CSARGARMNSYEQYF.

This clonotype was counted at least ten times. The rearrangement uses TRBV7-9 and TRBJ2-1; D uncertain. The ends were cut back, 1 base at V and 5 bases at J, with 6 bases in the middle. There are 13 residues in the CDR3. Germline CDR1 and CDR2: SEHNR and FQNEAQ (reference sequence). The CDR3 here is CASSLDKDNEQFF. As DNA, the CDR3 is TGTGCCAGCAGCTTAGACAAAGACAATGAGCAGTTCTTC.

This chain joins TRBV2 and TRBJ2-5; a weak D match, TRBD1 (5 bases). The germline V gene encodes CDR1 SNHLY and CDR2 FYNNEI. The CDR3 extends over 12 amino acids. Between the trimmed V and J ends, which lost 8 bases and 5 bases, there was a span of 12 bases. CDR3 sequence reads: CASSSRAETQYF. CDR3 DNA: TGTGCCAGCTCTTCCAGGGCTGAGACCCAGTACTTC.

In its sample, this clonotype was seen a few times. The chain couples TRBV27 to TRBJ2-1; TRBD2 aligns across 11 bases. With V trimmed by 6 bases and J by 9 bases, 16 bases remained unmatched. The germline CDR1 and CDR2 sequences are MNHEY and SMNVEV (reference sequence). This CDR3 comprises 17 residues. The DNA of the CDR3 is TGTGCCAGCAGCCGAACCCATTACTCTAGCGGGAGGTTTGAGCAGTTCTTC. It is translated as CASSRTHYSSGRFEQFF.

This clonotype was seen only a few times. V is TRBV7-9 and J is TRBJ2-5; 8 bases are shared with TRBD1. CDR3 size: 14 residues. J lost 3 bases, V lost 5 bases, and 5 bases had no gene match. CDR1 is SEHNR, CDR2 FQNEAQ, per germline (reference sequence). This chain's CDR3 is CASSPRTGKETQYF. The CDR3 DNA is TGTGCCAGCAGCCCCAGGACAGGGAAAGAGACCCAGTACTTC.

This clonotype was seen many times. V is TRBV6-5 and J is TRBJ2-5; 9 positions agree with TRBD2. This CDR3 spans 15 amino acids. The germline V gene has CDR1 MNHEY and CDR2 SVGAGI. V shed 4 bases and J 0 bases; nucleotides not matched to a gene: 3. CDR3 sequence (DNA): TGTGCCAGCAGTTTTGCGGGGGGGAACCAAGAGACCCAGTACTTC. As protein: CASSFAGGNQETQYF.

The chain's CDR3 is CAWSPLRGGEQFF. The DNA for the CDR3 is TGTGCCTGGAGTCCTCTAAGGGGAGGTGAGCAGTTCTTC. The J gene is TRBJ2-1, the V gene TRBV30; weak D call: TRBD2 (6 bases). V was shortened by 2 bases and J by 9 bases, with 14 bases between the two germline ends. CDR3 size: 13 residues. Germline V CDR1 and CDR2: GTSNPN, SVGIG (reference sequence).

This clonotype has just a few counts. This sequence joins TRBV7-9 and TRBJ2-1; 9 nucleotides align to TRBD2. This CDR3 is built from 16 residues. V dropped 4 bases and J dropped 8; count of bases not matched to a gene: 12. Germline lookup yields CDR1 SEHNR and CDR2 FQNEAQ (reference sequence). As DNA, the CDR3 is TGTGCCAGCAGCTCCTATAGCGGGAGTTTTAGGGATGAGCAGTTCTTC. Its protein is CASSSYSGSFRDEQFF.